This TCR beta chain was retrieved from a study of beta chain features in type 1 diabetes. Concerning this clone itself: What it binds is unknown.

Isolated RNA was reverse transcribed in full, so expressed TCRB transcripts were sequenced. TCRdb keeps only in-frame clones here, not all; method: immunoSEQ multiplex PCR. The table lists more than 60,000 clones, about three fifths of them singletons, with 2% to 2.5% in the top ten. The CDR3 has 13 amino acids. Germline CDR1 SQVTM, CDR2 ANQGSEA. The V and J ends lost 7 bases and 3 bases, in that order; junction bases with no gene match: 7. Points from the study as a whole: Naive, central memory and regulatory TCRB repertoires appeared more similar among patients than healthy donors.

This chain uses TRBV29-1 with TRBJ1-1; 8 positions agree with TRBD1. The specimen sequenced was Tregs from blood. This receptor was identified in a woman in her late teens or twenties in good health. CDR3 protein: CSGRGQQDTEAFF. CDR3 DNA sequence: TGCAGCGGCAGGGGGCAGCAGGACACTGAAGCTTTCTTT.